This TCR beta chain was documented in a study of blood T cell repertoires in COVID-19. Across the whole study: Collection of acute and convalescent COVID-19 samples took place in the United States, Italy and Spain.

Generated by immunoSEQ multiplex PCR, the TCRdb table keeps only in-frame clones and is missing some. The sample yields a few hundred thousand clones, 80% to 90% seen once. Germline V lookup: CDR1 SEHNR, CDR2 FQNEAQ (reference sequence). Trimming took off 5 bases at V and 5 bases at J, with 27 bases between the two ends. CDR3 length: 18 amino acids. The origin of this receptor is a woman between 50 and 59 years old who had been exposed to COVID-19. Source material: PBMCs or T cells enriched from blood (not recorded which). The J gene is TRBJ2-5, the V gene TRBV7-9, with D perhaps TRBD2 (6 bases). CDR3 coding DNA: TGTGCCAGCAGCATATTCGTCGGAGGGGACCTAAGCAGGGAGACCCAGTACTTC. Translating it yields CASSIFVGGDLSRETQYF.